The rows below give T cell receptor beta chains drawn from one sample of a study of T cells in Graves' hyperthyroidism and ophthalmopathy. TCRdb passed the multiplex PCR reads through MiXCR, listing each CDR3 protein once. The data contain approximately 330,000 distinct CDR3 sequences, roughly an eighth of them singletons. The sequencing sample was made of blood. The origin of the receptors is a woman between 40 and 55 years old with Graves' ophthalmopathy. Each CDR3 is given with its conserved first and last residue. D genes are given only for firm matches. Clone size is stated in some rows and not others, as once, few, many or a class when expanded.

j_call v_call d_call clone_size cdr3_nt cdr3_aa
TRBJ2-7 TRBV5-5 TRBD1 NA TGTGCCAGCAGCTGGGGACAGGGACGCTACGAGCAGTACTTC CASSWGQGRYEQYF
TRBJ2-5 TRBV6-1 TRBD1 many TGTGCCAGCAGTGAAGGGACAGGGATGGGAGAGACCCAGTACTTC CASSEGTGMGETQYF
TRBJ2-3 TRBV15 TRBD2 NA TGTGCCACCAGCAGAGAGCGGGGGGGCCTCGATACGCAGTATTTT CATSRERGGLDTQYF
TRBJ2-1 TRBV27 NA few TGTGCCAGCAGGGTAGCGACAGCCAATGAGCAGTTCTTC CASRVATANEQFF
TRBJ1-6 TRBV10-3 NA many TGTGCCATCAGTGATGCAAGTTATAATTCACCCCTCCACTTT CAISDASYNSPLHF
TRBJ2-1 TRBV27 NA many TGTGCCAGCAGTTCCCCGGACAGTCCCTTCTCCTACAATGAGCAGTTCTTC CASSSPDSPFSYNEQFF
TRBJ2-1 TRBV3-1 NA few TGTGCCAGCAGCTCAAGGGGTTCCAATGAGCAGTTCTTC CASSSRGSNEQFF
TRBJ1-5 TRBV5-1 TRBD1 NA TGCGCCAGCAGCTTGTCCCCCGGGACAGAAAGCAATCAGCCCCAGCATTTT CASSLSPGTESNQPQHF
TRBJ2-1 TRBV2 NA NA TGTGCCAGCAGTCGGGACACAGCCTATGAGCAGTTCTTC CASSRDTAYEQFF
TRBJ2-1 TRBV28 TRBD2 few TGTGCCAGCCCACCGGGGACTAGCATTTACAATGAGCAGTTCTTC CASPPGTSIYNEQFF
TRBJ1-6 TRBV27 NA few TGTGCCAGCAGTTTAGGGGGGCTGTATTCACCCCTCCACTTT CASSLGGLYSPLHF
TRBJ2-5 TRBV30 NA many TGTGCCTGGAGTCCGGACTCTGTCGAGACCCAGTACTTC CAWSPDSVETQYF
TRBJ1-2 TRBV5-1 TRBD1 many TGCGCCAGCGCCTCGCGGACAGGGGCCAACTATGGCTACACCTTC CASASRTGANYGYTF
TRBJ1-6 TRBV20-1 NA few TGCAGTGCTAGAGAGGCGAGGGGTTCACCCCTCCACTTT CSAREARGSPLHF
TRBJ1-1 TRBV2 NA many TGTGCCAGCAGTGAAGCGAAGGGCGAGAACACTGAAGCTTTCTTT CASSEAKGENTEAFF
TRBJ1-2 TRBV10-2 TRBD1 many TGCGCCAGCAGTGAGTCAAGGACAGGGGCGGTCGGCTATGGCTACACCTTC CASSESRTGAVGYGYTF
TRBJ2-2 TRBV27 NA many TGTGCCAGCAGTGTGACAGTGAACACCGGGGAGCTGTTTTTT CASSVTVNTGELFF
TRBJ1-5 TRBV20-1 NA few TGCAGTGCTAGACTTCGGGGGAGTCAGCCCCAGCATTTT CSARLRGSQPQHF
TRBJ2-7 TRBV28 NA many TGTGCCAGCAGTTTTGTCAGGGACGAGCAGTACTTC CASSFVRDEQYF
TRBJ1-5 TRBV15 NA few TGTGCCACCAGCAGAGGCCATAGCCGAGGACGTAGCAATCAGCCCCAGCATTTT CATSRGHSRGRSNQPQHF
TRBJ1-2 TRBV7-9 NA few TGTGCCAGCAGCCCGGGGTGGGACTATGGCTACACCTTC CASSPGWDYGYTF
TRBJ1-3 TRBV18 NA few TGTGCCAGCTCACCACGCATGAAGGGGCCGTTCTCTGGAAACACCATATATTTT CASSPRMKGPFSGNTIYF
TRBJ2-7 TRBV27 NA NA TGTGCCAGCCTCCTACGGTCCCCCTCCTACGAGCAGTACTTC CASLLRSPSYEQYF